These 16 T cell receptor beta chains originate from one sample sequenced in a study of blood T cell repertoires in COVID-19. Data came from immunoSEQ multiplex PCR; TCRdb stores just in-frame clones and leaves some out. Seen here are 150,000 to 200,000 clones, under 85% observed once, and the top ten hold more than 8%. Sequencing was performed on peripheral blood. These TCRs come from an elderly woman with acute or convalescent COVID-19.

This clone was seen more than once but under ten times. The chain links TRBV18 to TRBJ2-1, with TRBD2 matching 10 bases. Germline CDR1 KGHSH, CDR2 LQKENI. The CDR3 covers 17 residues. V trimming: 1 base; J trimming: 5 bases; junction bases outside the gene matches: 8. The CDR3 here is CASSPRVGTSDNNEQFF. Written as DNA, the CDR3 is TGTGCCAGCTCACCACGCGTAGGGACTAGCGATAACAATGAGCAGTTCTTC.

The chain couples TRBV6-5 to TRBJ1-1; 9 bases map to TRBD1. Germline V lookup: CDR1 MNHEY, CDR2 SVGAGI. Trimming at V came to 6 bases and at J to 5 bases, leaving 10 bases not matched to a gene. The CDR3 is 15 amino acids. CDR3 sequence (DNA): TGTGCCAGCAGCCGCATACGACAGGGGGAAACTGAAGCTTTCTTT. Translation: CASSRIRQGETEAFF.

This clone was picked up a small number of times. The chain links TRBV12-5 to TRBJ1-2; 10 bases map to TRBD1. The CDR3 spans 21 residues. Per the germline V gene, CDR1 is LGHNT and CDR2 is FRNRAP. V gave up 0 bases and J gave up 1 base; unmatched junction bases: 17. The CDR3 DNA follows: TGTGCTAGTGGTTTGGTAAGGGGAGACCGCGACAGGGGGCGAATTAACTATGGCTACACCTTC. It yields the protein CASGLVRGDRDRGRINYGYTF. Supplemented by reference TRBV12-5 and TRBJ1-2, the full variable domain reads DARVTQTPRHKVTEMGQEVTMRCQPILGHNTVFWYRQTMMQGLELLAYFRNRAPLDDSGMPKDRFSAEMPDATLATLKIQPSEPRDSAVYFCASGLVRGDRDRGRINYGYTFGSGTRLTVV.

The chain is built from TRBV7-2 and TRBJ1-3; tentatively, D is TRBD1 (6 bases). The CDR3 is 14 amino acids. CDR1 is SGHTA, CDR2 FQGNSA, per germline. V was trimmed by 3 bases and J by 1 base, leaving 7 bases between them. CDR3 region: CASSLGASGNTIYF. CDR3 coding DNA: TGTGCCAGCAGCTTGGGGGCGTCTGGAAACACCATATATTTT.

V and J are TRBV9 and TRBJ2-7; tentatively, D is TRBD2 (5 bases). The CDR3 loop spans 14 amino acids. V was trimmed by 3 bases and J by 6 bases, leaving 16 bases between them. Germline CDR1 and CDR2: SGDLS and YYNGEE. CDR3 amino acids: CASSGGLGYSEQYF. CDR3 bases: TGTGCCAGCAGCGGCGGACTGGGCTACTCCGAGCAGTACTTC.

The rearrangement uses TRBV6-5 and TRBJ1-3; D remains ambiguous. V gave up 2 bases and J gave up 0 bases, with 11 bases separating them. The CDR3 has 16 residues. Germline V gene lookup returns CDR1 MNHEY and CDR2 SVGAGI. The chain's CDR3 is CASSYGDTSSGNTIYF. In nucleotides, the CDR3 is TGTGCCAGCAGTTACGGCGACACGAGCTCTGGAAACACCATATATTTT.

The CDR3 nucleotides are TGCGCCAGCGGAGTAATGGGGGGAACGAACACTGAAGCTTTCTTT. It codes for CASGVMGGTNTEAFF. The J gene is TRBJ1-1, the V gene TRBV5-1; tentatively, D is TRBD1 (5 bases). CDR1 is SGHRS, CDR2 YFSETQ, per germline. The CDR3 spans 15 residues. Trimming left V 7 bases short and J 1 base short, with 17 bases between.

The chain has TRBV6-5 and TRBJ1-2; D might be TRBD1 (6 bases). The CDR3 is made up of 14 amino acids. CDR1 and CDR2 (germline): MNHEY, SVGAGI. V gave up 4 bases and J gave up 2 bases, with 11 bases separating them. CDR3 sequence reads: CASSFRTENYGYTF. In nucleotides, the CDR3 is TGTGCCAGCAGTTTCCGGACAGAGAACTATGGCTACACCTTC.

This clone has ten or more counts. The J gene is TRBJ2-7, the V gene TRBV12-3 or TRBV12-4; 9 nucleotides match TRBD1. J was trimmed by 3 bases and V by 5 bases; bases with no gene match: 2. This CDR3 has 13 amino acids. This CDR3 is CASSHRGLYEQYF. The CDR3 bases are TGTGCCAGCAGTCACAGGGGGCTCTACGAGCAGTACTTC.

CDR3 coding DNA: TGCGCCAGCAGCTGGATTCCAGGGTCTGGGGCCAACGTCCTGACTTTC. Residues: CASSWIPGSGANVLTF. This chain connects TRBV5-1 to TRBJ2-6, with a tentative D call TRBD1 (5 bases). Germline lookup yields CDR1 SGHRS and CDR2 YFSETQ. This CDR3 comprises 16 residues. Trimming stripped 3 bases from V and 1 base from J, with 11 bases between. Complete variable domain (other parts from reference TRBV5-1 and TRBJ2-6): KAGVTQTPRYLIKTRGQQVTLSCSPISGHRSVSWYQQTPGQGLQFLFEYFSETQRNKGNFPGRFSGRQFSNSRSEMNVSTLELGDSALYLCASSWIPGSGANVLTFGAGSRLTVL.

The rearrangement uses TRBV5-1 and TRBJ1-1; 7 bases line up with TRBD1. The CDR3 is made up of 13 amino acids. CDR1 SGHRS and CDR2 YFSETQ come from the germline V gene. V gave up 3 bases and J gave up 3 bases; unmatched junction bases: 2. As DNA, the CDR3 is TGCGCCAGCAGCTGGGGACAGCACACTGAAGCTTTCTTT. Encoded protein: CASSWGQHTEAFF.

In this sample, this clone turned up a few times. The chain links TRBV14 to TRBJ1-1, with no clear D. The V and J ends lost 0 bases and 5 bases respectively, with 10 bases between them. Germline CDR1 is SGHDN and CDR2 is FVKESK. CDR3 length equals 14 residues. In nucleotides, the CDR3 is TGTGCCAGCAGCCAAGAACCGGGTCGGACTGAAGCTTTCTTT. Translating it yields CASSQEPGRTEAFF.

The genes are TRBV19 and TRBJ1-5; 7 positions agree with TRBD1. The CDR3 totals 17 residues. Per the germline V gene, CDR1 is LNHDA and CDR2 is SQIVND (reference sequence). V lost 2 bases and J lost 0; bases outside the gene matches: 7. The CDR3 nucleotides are TGTGCCAGTAGTATATGGACAGGCATGTATAGCAATCAGCCCCAGCATTTT. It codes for CASSIWTGMYSNQPQHF.

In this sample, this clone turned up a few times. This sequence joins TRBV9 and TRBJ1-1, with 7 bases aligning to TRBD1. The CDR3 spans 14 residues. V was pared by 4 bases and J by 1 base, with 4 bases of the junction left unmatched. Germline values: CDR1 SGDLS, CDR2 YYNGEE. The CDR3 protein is CASSPWTGNTEAFF. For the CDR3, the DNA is TGTGCCAGCAGCCCTTGGACAGGGAACACTGAAGCTTTCTTT.

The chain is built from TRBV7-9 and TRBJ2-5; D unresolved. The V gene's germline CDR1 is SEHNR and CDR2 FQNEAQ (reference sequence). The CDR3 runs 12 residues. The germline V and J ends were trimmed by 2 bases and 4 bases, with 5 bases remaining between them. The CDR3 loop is CASSLSRETQYF. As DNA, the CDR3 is TGTGCCAGCAGCTTATCCAGAGAGACCCAGTACTTC.

CDR3 protein: CASSFPYQGETQYF. The CDR3 DNA reads as TGTGCCAGCAGCTTCCCCTACCAGGGGGAGACCCAGTACTTC. This sequence joins TRBV7-2 and TRBJ2-5; possible D gene TRBD1, 6 bases. This CDR3 spans 14 amino acids. Germline-derived CDR1 and CDR2 are SGHTA and FQGNSA. Between the trimmed V and J ends, which lost 3 bases and 5 bases, there was a span of 13 bases.